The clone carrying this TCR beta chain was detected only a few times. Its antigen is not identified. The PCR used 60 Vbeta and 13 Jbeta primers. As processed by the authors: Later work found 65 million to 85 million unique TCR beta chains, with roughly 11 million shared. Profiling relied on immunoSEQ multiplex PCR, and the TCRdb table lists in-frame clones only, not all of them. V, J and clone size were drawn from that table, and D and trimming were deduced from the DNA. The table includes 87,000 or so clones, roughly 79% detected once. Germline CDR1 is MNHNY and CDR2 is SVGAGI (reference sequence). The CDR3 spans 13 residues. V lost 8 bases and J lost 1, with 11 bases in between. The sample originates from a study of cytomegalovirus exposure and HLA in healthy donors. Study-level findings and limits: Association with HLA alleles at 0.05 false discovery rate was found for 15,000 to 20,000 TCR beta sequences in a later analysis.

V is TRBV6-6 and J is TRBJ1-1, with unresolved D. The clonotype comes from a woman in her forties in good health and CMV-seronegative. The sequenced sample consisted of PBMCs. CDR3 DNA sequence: TGTGCCAGCTATTTACGGGAGAACACTGAAGCTTTCTTT. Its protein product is CASYLRENTEAFF.